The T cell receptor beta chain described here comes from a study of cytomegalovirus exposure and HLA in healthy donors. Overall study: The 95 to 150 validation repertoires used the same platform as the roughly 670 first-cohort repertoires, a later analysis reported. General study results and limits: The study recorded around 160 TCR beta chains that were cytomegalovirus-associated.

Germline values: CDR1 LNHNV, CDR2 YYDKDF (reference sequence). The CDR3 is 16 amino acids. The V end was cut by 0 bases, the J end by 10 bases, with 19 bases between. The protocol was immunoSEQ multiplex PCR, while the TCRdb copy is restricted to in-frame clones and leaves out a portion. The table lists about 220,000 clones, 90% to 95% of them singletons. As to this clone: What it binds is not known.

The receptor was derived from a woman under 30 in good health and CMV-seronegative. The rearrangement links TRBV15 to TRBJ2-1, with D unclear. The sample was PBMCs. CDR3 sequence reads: CATSRDFSGKLKEQFF. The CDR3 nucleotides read TGTGCCACCAGCAGAGATTTTTCCGGAAAACTAAAAGAGCAGTTCTTC.